This T cell receptor beta chain was profiled in a study of cytomegalovirus exposure and HLA in healthy donors. PCR involved 60 Vbeta and 13 Jbeta primers. Libraries were prepared by immunoSEQ multiplex PCR; TCRdb keeps only in-frame clonotypes and omits some of them. Of about 61,000 clones in the sample, around 87% were seen once. The CDR3 contains 14 residues. V lost 1 base to trimming and J lost 5 bases, with 9 bases between them. The germline V gene encodes CDR1 SEHNR and CDR2 FQNEAQ (reference sequence). The chain combines TRBV7-9 with TRBJ1-5, with D maybe TRBD1 (5 bases). The sequenced sample consisted of PBMCs. The sequence came from a man aged 18 to 29 in good health and CMV-seronegative. CDR3 DNA sequence: TGTGCCAGCAGCTTAGTGGGGCACGATCAGCCCCAGCATTTT. Translating gives CASSLVGHDQPQHF.